This T cell receptor beta chain was recovered during a study of blood T cell repertoires in COVID-19 (TCRdb year 2020). Context from the whole study: Samples covering the acute and convalescent phases of COVID-19 were provided by collaborators in the United States, Italy and Spain. Samples came from the ongoing ImmuneRACE study (first 160 participants) plus 1,254 subjects from 6 global collaborators. Where HLA class I and class II types were available, the types were taken from metadata supplied by the sample provider, not from assay-based typing. The repertoires were released in a freely available public database meant as a resource for research on the immune response to SARS-CoV-2. The dataset comprised deeply sampled blood TCRbeta repertoires from subjects exposed to, actively infected with, or recovered from COVID-19. A de-identified subject ID, COVID-19 status, age in years and sex were almost always included in the sample metadata. The material from the prospective study consisted of cDNA or gDNA derived from T cells, B-cell-depleted T cells, or PBMCs.

From the cysteine through the phenylalanine, the CDR3 covers 13 amino acids. CDR3 DNA is the only sequence kept; it has 39 bases, read in frame from the first base. Reading the germline V gene gives CDR1 MDHEN and CDR2 SYDVKM. Deletion took 9 bases off V and 4 bases off J, with a span of 13 bases between the germline ends. Whole blood was collected in K2EDTA tubes by collaborating institutions according to the institutions' own protocols. For TCRbeta analysis, collaborator samples were shipped as frozen whole blood, as isolated PBMCs, or as DNA extracted from either sample type. The research as a whole found: How much clinical and demographic metadata was included differed by source and by participant, and the metadata was provided uncurated.

In this sample, this clone turned up a few times. It has no known antigen specificity. No much larger clonotype is one base removed from it; base qualities were not supplied. TCRbeta CDR3 regions were amplified from genomic DNA by means of the immunoSEQ Assay, a bias-controlled multiplex PCR. On the study's bioinformatics: Nucleated cell counts per sample were estimated from amplification of reference gene primers within the assay. To quantify the absolute abundance of each unique TCRbeta CDR3 rearrangement, sequence reads were collapsed and filtered. Productive Simpson clonality was computed per sample as the square root of Simpson's diversity index over productive rearrangements. What TCRdb holds here is the immuneACCESS table cut down to in-frame rearrangements. Part of the clones is not present; checked against another copy, under half of the missing clones reflect an unresolved V gene, and the others are unexplained. V and J calls and clone size come straight from that table; D and trimming were deduced from the DNA. The sample has more than 150,000 clones on record, about 85% of them singletons. The ten largest clonotypes hold approximately 9.4% of the sample.

The rearrangement combines TRBV28 with TRBJ1-5, and possibly TRBD1, on 6 matching bases. This clonotype was obtained from a woman older than 75 with acute or convalescent COVID-19. The sample taken for sequencing was peripheral blood. The DNA is as follows: TGTGCCAGTTCGGACAGCTTGAATCAGCCCCAGCATTTT. Translated, this is CASSDSLNQPQHF.